One and the same sample provided the 27 T cell receptor beta chains below, sequenced in a study of control samples from healthy donors and cancer patients. Measured with immunoSEQ multiplex PCR; TCRdb has only the in-frame clones, and not every one. The repertoire has 98,000 or so clones, approximately 80% of them found once; the top ten carry about 10%. The sample consisted of blood. The origin of the receptors is a woman aged 25-40 years in good health.

The chain links TRBV6-1 to TRBJ2-4; TRBD2 might be the D (5 bases). Trimming took off 4 bases at V and 8 bases at J, with 15 bases between the two ends. Germline CDR1 is MNHNS and CDR2 is SASEGT. CDR3 length equals 14 residues. CDR3 nucleotide sequence: TGTGCCAGCAGTGCGAAGACTACAAGGGACATTCAGTACTTC. Its translation: CASSAKTTRDIQYF.

This chain joins TRBV13 and TRBJ2-7, with TRBD2 matching over 8 bases. CDR3 length: 16 amino acids. The trim removed 4 bases at V and 2 bases at J, leaving 10 bases unmatched. Per germline, CDR1 PRHDT and CDR2 FYEKMQ (reference sequence). DNA for the CDR3: TGTGCCAGCAGCTCTAGCGGGCGGCTAGGCGCCTACGAGCAGTACTTC. Translated: CASSSSGRLGAYEQYF.

The gene calls are TRBV19 and TRBJ2-1; D may match TRBD1 or TRBD2 (5 bases each). Germline CDR1 reads LNHDA; CDR2 reads SQIVND (reference sequence). The V end was cut by 1 base, the J end by 8 bases, with 15 bases between. The CDR3 is 15 amino acids. CDR3 nucleotides: TGTGCCAGTAGTATAGGGGGGTCGGGGACCCATGAGCAGTTCTTC. It specifies CASSIGGSGTHEQFF.

The sample holds a few counts of this clone. The rearrangement joins TRBV4-3 to TRBJ1-4; a weak D match, TRBD1 (5 bases). CDR3 length equals 14 residues. CDR1 and CDR2 (germline): LGHNA, YSLEER. Trimming took off 1 base at V and 7 bases at J, with 10 bases between the two ends. In nucleotides, the CDR3 is TGCGCCAGCAGCCAAGGGGGGTTCAGTGAAAAACTGTTTTTT. This codes for CASSQGGFSEKLFF.

This sequence joins TRBV7-2 and TRBJ1-2, with D possibly matching TRBD1 (6 bases). Trimming stripped 2 bases from V and 7 bases from J, with 17 bases between. Germline V gene data show CDR1 as SGHTA and CDR2 as FQGNSA. The length of the CDR3 is 15 residues. The CDR3 spells CASSLRQGRIVGYTF. The CDR3 DNA reads as TGTGCCAGCAGCTTAAGGCAGGGGCGGATAGTTGGCTACACCTTC.

The chain links TRBV14 to TRBJ1-5; no clear D gene. V lost 8 bases and J lost 3, with 8 bases in between. From germline, CDR1 is SGHDN and CDR2 FVKESK. This CDR3 contains 12 residues. The CDR3 DNA follows: TGTGCCAGCGGGAAGGTCAATCAGCCCCAGCATTTT. Its protein is CASGKVNQPQHF.

The J gene is TRBJ1-4, the V gene TRBV10-3; maybe TRBD1 (5 bases). The germline gives CDR1 ENHRY, CDR2 SYGVKD. CDR3 length: 13 residues. V lost 3 bases to trimming and J lost 12 bases, with 14 bases between them. The CDR3 DNA sequence: TGTGCCATCAGTGATAAACCCCCAGGGCAACTGTTTTTT. This gives the protein CAISDKPPGQLFF.

V is TRBV5-6 and J is TRBJ2-3, with D hard to call. V was shortened by 4 bases and J by 4 bases, with 10 bases between the two germline ends. The CDR3 has 13 amino acids. CDR1 and CDR2 from the germline V gene are SGHDT and YYEEEE. CDR3 nucleotides: TGTGCCAGCAGCCTCCGTCCCTCAGATACGCAGTATTTT. It specifies CASSLRPSDTQYF.

The sample holds one count of this clone. The rearrangement links TRBV5-1 to TRBJ2-2; the D gene could be TRBD1 or TRBD2 (5 bases each). Germline CDR1 reads SGHRS; CDR2 reads YFSETQ. Trimming removed 5 bases from V and 0 bases from J, with 14 bases in between. This CDR3 contains 16 residues. The CDR3 loop reads CASSPSGTANTGELFF. CDR3 in DNA: TGCGCCAGCAGTCCATCCGGGACCGCGAACACCGGGGAGCTGTTTTTT.

The V call is TRBV2, the J call TRBJ1-1; D is unresolved. Per germline, CDR1 SNHLY and CDR2 FYNNEI. This CDR3 is 13 amino acids long. V was trimmed by 6 bases and J by 0 bases, leaving 8 bases between them. CDR3 sequence: CASSLLLNTEAFF. For the CDR3, the DNA is TGTGCCAGCAGCCTCCTCTTGAACACTGAAGCTTTCTTT.

The chain employs TRBV30 and TRBJ2-1; D unclear. V was cut by 4 bases and J by 8 bases, with 12 bases left in between. CDR1 and CDR2 from the germline V gene are GTSNPN and SVGIG (reference sequence). This CDR3 comprises 12 residues. The CDR3 reads CAWTRGSDEQFF. The CDR3 DNA follows: TGTGCCTGGACCCGAGGTTCGGATGAGCAGTTCTTC.

This rearrangement joins TRBV6-5 to TRBJ2-7, with D hard to call. CDR1 and CDR2 (germline): MNHEY, SVGAGI. This CDR3 region has 15 residues. V was trimmed by 0 bases and J by 2 bases, leaving 11 bases between them. This chain's CDR3 is CASSYSDGGAYEQYF. The CDR3 nucleotides are TGTGCCAGCAGTTACTCGGATGGCGGTGCCTACGAGCAGTACTTC.

This rearrangement joins TRBV30 to TRBJ1-1, with a weak D call TRBD1 (6 bases). CDR1 GTSNPN and CDR2 SVGIG come from the germline V gene (reference sequence). The CDR3 covers 13 residues. Trimming removed 2 bases at V and 1 base at J, with 8 bases between. The CDR3 bases are TGTGCCTGGAGTACACAGGGGAACACTGAAGCTTTCTTT. This translates into CAWSTQGNTEAFF.

The rearrangement joins TRBV5-1 to TRBJ2-3; no definite D call. CDR1 is SGHRS, CDR2 YFSETQ, per germline. The V and J ends lost 0 bases and 3 bases respectively, with 5 bases between them. There are 13 residues in the CDR3. CDR3 residues: CASSLEQTDTQYF. CDR3 sequence (DNA): TGCGCCAGCAGCTTGGAACAGACAGATACGCAGTATTTT.

J is TRBJ2-1 and V is TRBV9; tentatively, D is TRBD1 (6 bases). Germline loops: CDR1 SGDLS, CDR2 YYNGEE. This CDR3 comprises 15 residues. V shed 0 bases and J shed 4 bases, with 11 bases lying between them. Here the CDR3 reads CASSVGQALYNEQFF. In DNA form, the CDR3 reads TGTGCCAGCAGCGTAGGACAGGCCCTGTACAATGAGCAGTTCTTC.

This clone came up once. The genes are TRBV12-5 and TRBJ1-2, with a tentative D call TRBD1 (5 bases). The CDR3 totals 14 residues. V lost 6 bases and J lost 4, with 15 bases in between. Germline V gives CDR1 LGHNT, CDR2 FRNRAP. The CDR3 nucleotides are TGTGCTAGTGGCTTCGGGGGGTATAGCTATGGCTACACCTTC. Translated: CASGFGGYSYGYTF. Using reference TRBV12-5 and TRBJ1-2 for the parts outside the CDR3, the full variable domain is DARVTQTPRHKVTEMGQEVTMRCQPILGHNTVFWYRQTMMQGLELLAYFRNRAPLDDSGMPKDRFSAEMPDATLATLKIQPSEPRDSAVYFCASGFGGYSYGYTFGSGTRLTVV.

CDR3 bases: TGTGCCAGCCGGGACGTTCGAAACAATGAGCAGTTCTTC. Translated, it gives CASRDVRNNEQFF. The chain employs TRBV19 and TRBJ2-1, with D perhaps given as TRBD1 or TRBD2 (5 bases each). CDR1 and CDR2 from the germline V gene are LNHDA and SQIVND (reference sequence). The CDR3 consists of 13 residues. V was shortened by 9 bases and J by 5 bases, with 14 bases between the two germline ends. Looking up the rest from reference TRBV19 and TRBJ2-1 gives the full variable domain: DGGITQSPKYLFRKEGQNVTLSCEQNLNHDAMYWYRQDPGQGLRLIYYSQIVNDFQKGDIAEGYSVSREKKESFPLTVTSAQKNPTAFYLCASRDVRNNEQFFGPGTRLTVL.

This clone appeared a single time. This chain links TRBV4-3 with TRBJ1-5; perhaps TRBD1 as D (6 bases). The CDR3 has 18 residues. Trimming stripped 5 bases from V and 3 bases from J, with 23 bases between. The germline V gene encodes CDR1 LGHNA and CDR2 YSLEER. CDR3 DNA sequence: TGCGCCAGCAGCGCGAAGTTAAAGCCGGGACACCCCAATCAGCCCCAGCATTTT. It is translated as CASSAKLKPGHPNQPQHF.

This chain links TRBV11-2 with TRBJ2-1; 12 bases are a match to TRBD2. The length of the CDR3 is 16 residues. V dropped 3 bases and J dropped 7; count of bases not matched to a gene: 7. CDR1 and CDR2 from the germline V gene are SGHAT and FQNNGV. CDR3 nucleotide sequence: TGTGCCAGCAGCTTCACTAGCGGGGGGCAGGGGAATGAGCAGTTCTTC. Translation gives CASSFTSGGQGNEQFF.

This chain links TRBV5-6 with TRBJ2-7; TRBD1 matches 7 bases. After removal of 5 bases from V and 2 bases from J, the junction contained 13 bases not matched to a gene. Per the germline V gene, CDR1 is SGHDT and CDR2 is YYEEEE. The CDR3 sequence is 16 residues long. This chain's CDR3 is CASSLKTGLLAYEQYF. In nucleotides, the CDR3 is TGTGCCAGCAGTTTGAAGACAGGGCTTTTGGCCTACGAGCAGTACTTC.

The chain uses TRBV19 and TRBJ2-3; 11 bases map to TRBD2. Germline V gene data show CDR1 as LNHDA and CDR2 as SQIVND (reference sequence). The trim removed 4 bases at V and 9 bases at J, leaving 9 bases unmatched. The CDR3 extends over 15 amino acids. The chain's CDR3 is CASSTHLSGGATQYF. The CDR3 bases are TGTGCCAGTAGTACCCATCTTAGCGGGGGGGCCACGCAGTATTTT. Together with reference TRBV19 and TRBJ2-3, the CDR3 gives the full variable domain: DGGITQSPKYLFRKEGQNVTLSCEQNLNHDAMYWYRQDPGQGLRLIYYSQIVNDFQKGDIAEGYSVSREKKESFPLTVTSAQKNPTAFYLCASSTHLSGGATQYFGPGTRLTVL.

This clone was seen only a few times. V and J are TRBV30 and TRBJ2-7; TRBD1 might be the D (6 bases). CDR3 length: 13 residues. Germline assignment: CDR1 GTSNPN and CDR2 SVGIG (reference sequence). Trimming left V 5 bases short and J 2 bases short, with 13 bases between. CDR3 amino acids: CAWSQGYAYEQYF. The CDR3 coding sequence is TGTGCCTGGTCACAGGGATACGCCTACGAGCAGTACTTC.

This chain links TRBV7-2 with TRBJ1-6; 7 nucleotides align to TRBD1. Looked up from germline, CDR1 is SGHTA and CDR2 is FQGNSA. The CDR3 has 13 amino acids. Trimming removed 5 bases from V and 8 bases from J; junction bases left unmatched: 3. The CDR3 coding sequence is TGTGCCAGCAGCCGACAGGGCGATTCACCCCTCCACTTT. This codes for CASSRQGDSPLHF. Supplemented by reference TRBV7-2 and TRBJ1-6, the full variable domain reads GAGVSQSPSNKVTEKGKDVELRCDPISGHTALYWYRQSLGQGLEFLIYFQGNSAPDKSGLPSDRFSAERTGGSVSTLTIQRTQQEDSAVYLCASSRQGDSPLHFGNGTRLTVT.

The genes are TRBV10-3 and TRBJ1-2, with D uncertain. The V gene's germline CDR1 is ENHRY and CDR2 SYGVKD. V was cut by 0 bases and J by 4 bases, with 12 bases left in between. The CDR3 is 15 residues long. The CDR3: CAISESQADFYGYTF. The CDR3 DNA is TGTGCCATCAGTGAGTCTCAGGCCGATTTCTATGGCTACACCTTC.

This chain connects TRBV27 to TRBJ1-6; D is ambiguous. This CDR3 region has 14 residues. The germline V gene encodes CDR1 MNHEY and CDR2 SMNVEV (reference sequence). V shed 7 bases and J shed 6 bases, with 13 bases lying between them. This chain's CDR3 is CASTWAVSNSPLHF. In nucleotides, the CDR3 is TGTGCCAGCACCTGGGCAGTGAGTAATTCACCCCTCCACTTT.

V gene TRBV6-2 or TRBV6-3 combines with J gene TRBJ2-5; D is uncertain. V lost 4 bases and J 2 bases, leaving 14 bases between the germline ends. This CDR3 is built from 15 residues. Germline CDR1 reads MNHEY; CDR2 reads SVGEGT. The CDR3 sequence: CASSLRENRQETQYF. CDR3 nucleotide sequence: TGTGCCAGCAGTTTGCGTGAGAATCGGCAAGAGACCCAGTACTTC.

V usage is TRBV6-5 and J usage is TRBJ2-1; TRBD2 aligns across 12 bases. V gave up 6 bases and J gave up 14 bases; unmatched junction bases: 11. The CDR3 consists of 14 residues. CDR1 is MNHEY and CDR2 is SVGAGI in the germline V gene. CDR3 nucleotide sequence: TGTGCCAGCAGGAGGACTAGCGGGATGTCCGAGGAGTTCTTC. Translated: CASRRTSGMSEEFF.